The 13 T cell receptor beta chains reported below all come from one sample, sequenced in a study of blood T cell repertoires in COVID-19. Clones were read by immunoSEQ multiplex PCR, and TCRdb kept only the in-frame ones, dropping some. In the table there are fewer than 250,000 clones, 84% of which are singletons. The sequencing sample was made of peripheral blood. The receptors were gathered from a man between 45 and 60 years old with acute or convalescent COVID-19.

The V gene is TRBV3-1 (or the pseudogene TRBV3-2), the J gene TRBJ1-4; tentatively, D is TRBD1 (5 bases). There are 14 residues in the CDR3. Trimming stripped 4 bases from V and 3 bases from J, with 9 bases between. CDR1 LGHDT and CDR2 YNNKEL come from the germline V gene (reference sequence). The CDR3, as DNA: TGTGCCAGCAGCCGGAGACAGCCTAATGAAAAACTGTTTTTT. Translating it yields CASSRRQPNEKLFF.

The gene calls are TRBV7-6 and TRBJ2-3; 9 positions agree with TRBD2. CDR3 size: 16 residues. After removal of 1 base from V and 4 bases from J, the junction contained 6 bases not matched to a gene. CDR1 is SGHVS and CDR2 is FNYEAQ in the germline V gene. The CDR3 loop is CASSLGPSGKADTQYF. CDR3 DNA sequence: TGTGCCAGCAGCTTAGGGCCTAGCGGGAAAGCAGATACGCAGTATTTT.

The chain combines TRBV5-6 with TRBJ1-1; no definite D call. V dropped 3 bases and J dropped 0 bases, with 12 bases sitting between them. CDR1 is SGHDT, CDR2 YYEEEE, per germline. There are 15 residues in the CDR3. CDR3 in DNA: TGTGCCAGCAGCTGGGCTGGGCCCCTGAACACTGAAGCTTTCTTT. Translating it yields CASSWAGPLNTEAFF.

CDR3 coding DNA: TGTGCCAGCAGTTTACAGGGGCTTTTCTACGAGCAGTACTTC. Translation gives CASSLQGLFYEQYF. The genes are TRBV27 and TRBJ2-7; D might be TRBD1 (6 bases). The CDR3 extends over 14 amino acids. The germline V gene has CDR1 MNHEY and CDR2 SMNVEV (reference sequence). Trimming pared 2 bases from V and 3 bases from J, leaving 11 bases between.

The rearrangement joins TRBV15 to TRBJ1-5; TRBD1 aligns across 8 bases. V was pared by 1 base and J by 5 bases, with 4 bases of the junction left unmatched. Looked up from germline, CDR1 is LNHNV and CDR2 is YYDKDF (reference sequence). This CDR3 spans 15 amino acids. CDR3 amino acids: CATSRGQGPYQPQHF. The CDR3 nucleotides are TGTGCCACCAGCAGAGGACAGGGGCCCTATCAGCCCCAGCATTTT.

This clone has more than one count but fewer than ten. The chain recombines TRBV9 with TRBJ2-5, with 13 bases fitting TRBD2. CDR1 is SGDLS and CDR2 is YYNGEE in the germline V gene. V trimming: 3 bases; J trimming: 1 base; junction bases outside the gene matches: 3. The length of the CDR3 is 16 residues. CDR3 DNA sequence: TGTGCCAGCAGCGCGACTAGCGGGGGGATCCAAGAGACCCAGTACTTC. Amino acid sequence: CASSATSGGIQETQYF.

The DNA for the CDR3 is TGTGCCAGCCGACGACAGGGGAGTAATTCACCCCTCCACTTT. Translated, it gives CASRRQGSNSPLHF. The chain links TRBV19 to TRBJ1-6, with 8 bases aligning to TRBD1. CDR3 length: 14 residues. J gave up 6 bases and V 9 bases, and 7 bases lay outside the gene matches. Germline V gene lookup returns CDR1 LNHDA and CDR2 SQIVND (reference sequence).

The genes are TRBV20-1 and TRBJ1-2; 7 bases fit TRBD1. V trimming: 3 bases; J trimming: 8 bases; junction bases outside the gene matches: 15. The CDR3 runs 15 residues. From germline, CDR1 is DFQATT and CDR2 SNEGSKA (reference sequence). The CDR3 loop is CSASDGQAMIMGYTF. As DNA, the CDR3 is TGCAGTGCTAGTGACGGACAGGCCATGATTATGGGCTACACCTTC.

The chain has TRBV27 and TRBJ2-7, with 7 bases fitting TRBD2. The CDR3 loop spans 17 amino acids. Germline assignment: CDR1 MNHEY and CDR2 SMNVEV (reference sequence). The junction had 14 bases not matched to a gene; V was cut back by 5 bases and J by 1 base. As DNA, the CDR3 is TGTGCCAGCAGTCCCTCCCTGGCGGGAGCTCCATCCTACGAGCAGTACTTC. Translated: CASSPSLAGAPSYEQYF.

The chain uses TRBV4-2 and TRBJ2-7; TRBD1 aligns across 8 bases. In germline, CDR1 is LGHNA, CDR2 YNFKEQ. The V segment lost 5 bases and the J segment 1 base; nucleotides outside the gene matches: 4. This CDR3 has 14 amino acids. CDR3 residues: CASSVGQGSYEQYF. CDR3 coding DNA: TGTGCCAGCAGCGTTGGACAGGGTTCCTACGAGCAGTACTTC.

The rearrangement joins TRBV6-5 to TRBJ1-5; TRBD1 might be the D (5 bases). The CDR3 spans 14 residues. Deletions cut 3 bases from V and 3 bases from J, with 9 bases between. In germline, CDR1 is MNHEY, CDR2 SVGAGI. This CDR3 reads CASSYDSTNQPQHF. The DNA for the CDR3 is TGTGCCAGCAGTTATGACAGTACCAATCAGCCCCAGCATTTT.

This chain uses TRBV28 with TRBJ2-5, with a tentative D call TRBD2 (5 bases). Trimming pared 6 bases from V and 1 base from J, leaving 9 bases between. Germline V CDR1 and CDR2: MDHEN, SYDVKM. The CDR3 runs 13 residues. Here the CDR3 reads CASSRRIQETQYF. The CDR3 DNA reads TGTGCCAGCAGCCGGAGGATCCAAGAGACCCAGTACTTC.

This clone has just a few counts. The chain recombines TRBV30 with TRBJ2-3; D is perhaps TRBD2 (5 bases). V lost 2 bases and J 1 base, leaving 7 bases between the germline ends. CDR1 and CDR2 from the germline V gene are GTSNPN and SVGIG (reference sequence). The CDR3 totals 13 residues. Here the CDR3 DNA reads TGTGCCTGGAGTTATAGCGGCACAGATACGCAGTATTTT. Amino acids: CAWSYSGTDTQYF.